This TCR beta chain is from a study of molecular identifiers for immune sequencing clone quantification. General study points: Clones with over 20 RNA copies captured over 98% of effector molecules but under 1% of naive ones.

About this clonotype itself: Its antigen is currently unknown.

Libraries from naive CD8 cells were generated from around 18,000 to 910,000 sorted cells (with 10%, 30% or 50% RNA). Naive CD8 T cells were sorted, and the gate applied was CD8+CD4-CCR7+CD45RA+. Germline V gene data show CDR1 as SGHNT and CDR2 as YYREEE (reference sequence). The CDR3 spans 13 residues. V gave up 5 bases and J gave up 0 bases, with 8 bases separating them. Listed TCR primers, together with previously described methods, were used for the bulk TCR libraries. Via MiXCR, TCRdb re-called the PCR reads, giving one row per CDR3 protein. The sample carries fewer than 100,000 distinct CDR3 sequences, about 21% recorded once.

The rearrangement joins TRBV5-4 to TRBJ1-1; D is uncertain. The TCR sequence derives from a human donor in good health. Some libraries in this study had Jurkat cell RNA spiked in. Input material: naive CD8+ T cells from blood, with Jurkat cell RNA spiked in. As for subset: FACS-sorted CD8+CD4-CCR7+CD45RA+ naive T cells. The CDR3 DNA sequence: TGTGCCAGCAGTTCCGAATTGAACACTGAAGCTTTCTTT. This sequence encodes CASSSELNTEAFF.